This T cell receptor beta chain emerged from a study of T cells in Graves' hyperthyroidism and ophthalmopathy. Broader study findings: The model's output predicted ophthalmopathy at a median of about 6.5 months prior to onset.

Trimming cost V 3 bases and J 2 bases, with 10 bases left between them. CDR1 and CDR2 (germline): MNHNS, SASEGT. CDR3 length: 15 residues. A note on this clonotype: What it recognizes is unknown.

Exclusions: uncontrolled infection, other autoimmune disease, pregnancy, lactation. RNA transcripts gave rise to amplified TCR beta CDR3 regions. With the HTBI primer set, the TCR CDR3 went through a first round of RT-PCR. TCRdb reprocessed the multiplex PCR reads with MiXCR, giving one entry per CDR3 protein. The repertoire has around 340,000 distinct CDR3 sequences, 15% to 20% of them found once; the top ten carry roughly 15%. The chain employs TRBV6-1 and TRBJ2-2; perhaps TRBD1 as D (5 bases). The receptor was derived from a woman aged 40 to 55 with Graves' ophthalmopathy. The material sequenced was blood. CDR3 sequence: CASSDFQGNTGELFF. CDR3 DNA: TGTGCCAGCAGTGATTTCCAGGGCAACACCGGGGAGCTGTTTTTT.